Listed here is a single TCR beta chain. Amplification used 60 Vbeta primers and 13 Jbeta primers. Repertoires were generated with immunoSEQ multiplex PCR, while TCRdb's copy carries only in-frame clones and drops some. This listing includes 100,000 to 150,000 clones. This entry is derived from a study of cytomegalovirus exposure and HLA in healthy donors. There are 15 residues in the CDR3. After removal of 4 bases from V and 5 bases from J, the junction contained 11 bases not matched to a gene. CDR1 and CDR2 (germline): SGHRS, YFSETQ. V usage is TRBV5-1 and J usage is TRBJ2-7, with TRBD2 matching 8 bases. This TCR came from a man between 18 and 35 years old in good health and CMV-seronegative. Sequencing input: PBMCs. CDR3 in amino acids: CASSLGESGGNEQYF. The CDR3 DNA sequence: TGCGCCAGCAGCCTGGGGGAGTCGGGAGGGAACGAGCAGTACTTC.